These 9 T cell receptor beta chains came from one sample sequenced in a study of blood T cell repertoires in COVID-19. Sequenced by immunoSEQ multiplex PCR; TCRdb stores in-frame clones only, minus some. The sample consists of approximately 200,000 clones, about nine tenths of them appearing once. The sequenced sample was PBMCs or T cells enriched from blood (not recorded which). Every receptor here comes from a young man in a cohort exposed to, infected with or recovered from COVID-19 (not recorded which).

This chain uses TRBV7-9 with TRBJ2-7, with 11 bases aligning to TRBD1. V lost 1 base to trimming and J lost 7 bases; unmatched junction nucleotides: 6. The germline V gene has CDR1 SEHNR and CDR2 FQNEAQ (reference sequence). This CDR3 spans 15 amino acids. CDR3 amino acids: CASSLDGQGAREQYF. For the CDR3, the DNA is TGTGCCAGCAGCTTAGACGGACAGGGGGCGCGGGAGCAGTACTTC.

The V call is TRBV5-4, the J call TRBJ1-4; 8 bases are shared with TRBD1. The CDR3 sequence is 14 residues long. Trimming at V came to 4 bases and at J to 5 bases, leaving 4 bases not matched to a gene. Germline CDR1 reads SGHNT; CDR2 reads YYREEE (reference sequence). CDR3 amino acids: CASSAGGANEKLFF. CDR3 nucleotides: TGTGCCAGCAGCGCAGGGGGCGCAAATGAAAAACTGTTTTTT.

The chain has TRBV5-1 and TRBJ2-1; 10 bases fit TRBD2. CDR1 and CDR2 (germline): SGHRS, YFSETQ. V trimming: 6 bases; J trimming: 5 bases; junction bases outside the gene matches: 5. The CDR3 totals 14 residues. CDR3 sequence (DNA): TGCGCCAGCAACCCTAGCGGGAGTGACAATGAGCAGTTCTTC. Amino acids: CASNPSGSDNEQFF.

This clone appeared a single time. The chain couples TRBV5-4 to TRBJ2-1; TRBD2 agrees at 7 bases. This CDR3 comprises 17 residues. V was pared by 7 bases and J by 1 base, with 14 bases of the junction left unmatched. CDR1 SGHNT and CDR2 YYREEE come from the germline V gene (reference sequence). The CDR3 nucleotides are TGTGCCAGCTTGGCTTCAAGCGCGGGAGAGTCCTACAATGAGCAGTTCTTC. Amino acids: CASLASSAGESYNEQFF.

This clone was seen only a few times. The rearrangement joins TRBV29-1 to TRBJ1-1; D gene uncertain. Germline V gene data show CDR1 as SQVTM and CDR2 as ANQGSEA. V lost 7 bases and J lost 0, with 15 bases in between. This CDR3 has 14 residues. The CDR3 sequence: CSATRGLMNTEAFF. DNA of the CDR3: TGCAGCGCCACACGTGGACTGATGAACACTGAAGCTTTCTTT.

This clone was found once. This chain joins TRBV14 and TRBJ1-1; D might be TRBD1 (5 bases). Germline V gene data show CDR1 as SGHDN and CDR2 as FVKESK. The germline V and J ends were trimmed by 6 bases and 5 bases, with 22 bases remaining between them. The CDR3 totals 16 residues. This chain's CDR3 is CASSHRRGREGTEAFF. CDR3 nucleotide sequence: TGTGCCAGCAGTCATAGACGGGGCAGGGAGGGAACTGAAGCTTTCTTT.

The CDR3 coding sequence is TGTGCCAGCAGCTTTCTCGGGAGGAAAATGGATGAGCAGTTCTTC. This translates into CASSFLGRKMDEQFF. V usage is TRBV7-9 and J usage is TRBJ2-1; 7 bases are shared with TRBD2. This CDR3 is built from 15 residues. With V trimmed by 3 bases and J by 8 bases, 10 bases remained unmatched. Germline-derived CDR1 and CDR2 are SEHNR and FQNEAQ (reference sequence).

The chain is built from TRBV27 and TRBJ1-2, with D possibly TRBD1 on 5 matching bases. The germline V gene encodes CDR1 MNHEY and CDR2 SMNVEV (reference sequence). The V end lost 3 bases, the J end lost 2 bases, and 7 bases lay between the germline ends. This CDR3 has 13 amino acids. CDR3: CASSFGGNYGYTF. The CDR3 nucleotides are TGTGCCAGCAGTTTTGGGGGGAACTATGGCTACACCTTC.

The chain employs TRBV5-1 and TRBJ2-2, with 9 bases lining up with TRBD1. With 0 bases clipped from V and 4 bases from J, the junction kept 4 bases outside the gene matches. CDR1 is SGHRS, CDR2 YFSETQ, per germline. The CDR3 is 16 amino acids. This CDR3 is CASSLARTGATGELFF. The CDR3 DNA is TGCGCCAGCAGCTTGGCCCGGACAGGGGCCACCGGGGAGCTGTTTTTT.